This is a list of T cell receptor beta chains from one sample in a study of blood T cell repertoires in COVID-19. Here immunoSEQ multiplex PCR was the method, and the copy in TCRdb shows in-frame clones only, minus some. The sample lists roughly 330,000 clones; about four fifths were seen once. What was sequenced was peripheral blood. These receptors all stem from a woman in her 50s with acute or convalescent COVID-19. Both conserved end residues are part of each CDR3. D genes are given only for firm matches. Only part of the rows carry a size: once, few, many, or a class if the clone is expanded.

size: .; D: .; J: TRBJ2-5; V: TRBV7-2; DNA: TGTGCCAGCAGTTACCAGGGGACAGAGACCCAGTACTTC; CDR3: CASSYQGTETQYF
size: .; D: .; J: TRBJ2-5; V: TRBV6-1; DNA: TGTGCCAGCAGTGAAGGATTTGCAGGGGCAGAGACCCAGTACTTC; CDR3: CASSEGFAGAETQYF
size: .; D: .; J: TRBJ2-7; V: TRBV27; DNA: TGTGCCAGCAGTTTAAGGCGGAGCTCCTACGAGCAGTACTTC; CDR3: CASSLRRSSYEQYF
size: .; D: TRBD1; J: TRBJ1-1; V: TRBV5-1; DNA: TGCGCCAGCAGATCTCCCACCCACACAATGGGACAGCTGCTTCGAACAACTGAAGCTTTCTTT; CDR3: CASRSPTHTMGQLLRTTEAFF
size: .; D: .; J: TRBJ1-1; V: TRBV4-1; DNA: TGCGCCAGCAGCCAAGAGAGCGGGGGACACGGTGAAGCTTTCTTT; CDR3: CASSQESGGHGEAFF
size: .; D: .; J: TRBJ1-1; V: TRBV4-3; DNA: TGCGCCAGCAGCCAGAGAGGCGGGGCTGAAGCTTTCTTT; CDR3: CASSQRGGAEAFF
size: .; D: .; J: TRBJ1-2; V: TRBV19; DNA: TGTGCCAGTAACAACCCCGACAGCTACTATGGCTACACCTTC; CDR3: CASNNPDSYYGYTF
size: .; D: TRBD1; J: TRBJ2-7; V: TRBV30; DNA: TGTGCCTGGGGGCAGGACAGGGTCTCCTACGAGCAGTACTTC; CDR3: CAWGQDRVSYEQYF
size: .; D: TRBD1; J: TRBJ1-2; V: TRBV19; DNA: TGTGCCAGTAGTTTTTCAGGACAGGGACTATTCGATGGCTACACCTTC; CDR3: CASSFSGQGLFDGYTF
size: .; D: TRBD2; J: TRBJ2-2; V: TRBV6-7; DNA: TGTGGGATAGCGGGAGGGCCGGGTACCGGGGAGCTGTTTTTT; CDR3: CGIAGGPGTGELFF
size: .; D: .; J: TRBJ1-3; V: TRBV5-6; DNA: TGTGCCAGCAGCCCGAACAGGAACTCTGGAAACACCATATATTTT; CDR3: CASSPNRNSGNTIYF
size: .; D: .; J: TRBJ2-5; V: TRBV30; DNA: TGTGCCTGGAGGAGGGGGGGCGGAGAGACCCAGTACTTC; CDR3: CAWRRGGGETQYF
size: .; D: .; J: TRBJ1-1; V: TRBV19; DNA: TGTGCCAGTACTTCAACCCTGGGGGCCTTGAACACTGAAGCTTTCTTT; CDR3: CASTSTLGALNTEAFF
size: .; D: TRBD2; J: TRBJ2-5; V: TRBV30; DNA: TGTGCCTGGAGTGCCGTAGCGGGGGGGCCCGAGACCCAGTACTTC; CDR3: CAWSAVAGGPETQYF
size: .; D: .; J: TRBJ2-1; V: TRBV6-4; DNA: TGTGCCAGCAGTGGGTACGGGGGGCACGATGAGCAGTTCTTC; CDR3: CASSGYGGHDEQFF
size: once; D: .; J: TRBJ1-1; V: TRBV7-9; DNA: TGTGCCAGCAGCTTATTAAGCGCTGAAGCTTTCTTT; CDR3: CASSLLSAEAFF
size: .; D: TRBD1; J: TRBJ1-2; V: TRBV5-4; DNA: TGTGCCAGCAGCTACCACAGGGGGGACTATGGCTACACCTTC; CDR3: CASSYHRGDYGYTF
size: .; D: .; J: TRBJ1-1; V: TRBV4-3; DNA: TGCGCCAGCAGCCAAGATACACGTCTCTTGAACACTGAAGCTTTCTTT; CDR3: CASSQDTRLLNTEAFF
size: .; D: .; J: TRBJ1-2; V: TRBV5-1; DNA: TGCGCCAGCAGCTTGGAGGCAGGGGTTAGCAACTATGGCTACACCTTC; CDR3: CASSLEAGVSNYGYTF
size: .; D: TRBD2; J: TRBJ2-7; V: TRBV2; DNA: TGTGCCAGCAGTAGCGGGAGCCTCTCCTACGAGCAGTACTTC; CDR3: CASSSGSLSYEQYF
size: .; D: .; J: TRBJ1-1; V: TRBV7-9; DNA: TGTGCCAGCAGCCTCTACACTGAAGCTTTCTTT; CDR3: CASSLYTEAFF
size: .; D: TRBD1; J: TRBJ1-1; V: TRBV14; DNA: TGTGCCAGCAGCCCTAGGGACAGGGGTTGGGGGAACACTGAAGCTTTCTTT; CDR3: CASSPRDRGWGNTEAFF
size: .; D: TRBD1; J: TRBJ1-5; V: TRBV6-6; DNA: TGTGCCAGCAGTCCAAGGTTCAGGGGGCGGAGGAACGGGGAGCCCCAGCATTTT; CDR3: CASSPRFRGRRNGEPQHF